These 13 T cell receptor beta chains share one sample of origin, sequenced in a study of cytomegalovirus exposure and HLA in healthy donors. Vbeta (60) and Jbeta (13) primers were used in the PCR. Repertoires were generated with immunoSEQ multiplex PCR, while TCRdb's copy carries only in-frame clones and drops some. The sample holds approximately 160,000 clones, about 81% seen once. Sequenced material: PBMCs. Receptors originate from a woman aged 45-60 years in good health and CMV-seropositive.

The chain couples TRBV4-1 to TRBJ1-2; D remains unclear. Trimming left V 1 base short and J 2 bases short, with 17 bases between. The CDR3 is 17 amino acids. The V gene's germline CDR1 is MGHRA and CDR2 YSYEKL. CDR3 region: CASSQGDTDQSNYGYTF. CDR3 bases: TGCGCCAGCAGCCAAGGTGATACAGACCAAAGCAACTATGGCTACACCTTC.

The V and J genes are TRBV19 and TRBJ1-1; maybe TRBD1 (5 bases). This CDR3 has 13 residues. The V end was cut by 11 bases, the J end by 0 bases, with 13 bases between. The germline gives CDR1 LNHDA, CDR2 SQIVND (reference sequence). CDR3 region: CASRRGMNTEAFF. CDR3 sequence (DNA): TGTGCCTCACGAAGGGGTATGAACACTGAAGCTTTCTTT.

The chain is built from TRBV6-1 and TRBJ2-7; perhaps TRBD1 as D (6 bases). The CDR3 runs 15 residues. CDR1 is MNHNS and CDR2 is SASEGT in the germline V gene. Trimming took 1 base from V and 2 from J, leaving 12 bases between them. The CDR3 DNA follows: TGTGCCAGCAGTGAAGGTCCAGGGGACCCCTACGAGCAGTACTTC. It translates to CASSEGPGDPYEQYF.

The rearrangement joins TRBV6-5 to TRBJ1-6; tentatively, D is TRBD1 (6 bases). The CDR3 runs 15 residues. Germline-derived CDR1 and CDR2 are MNHEY and SVGAGI. Trimming cost V 3 bases and J 6 bases, with 12 bases left between them. The CDR3 bases are TGTGCCAGCAGTTATGTCAGGGGTGGTAATTCACCCCTCCACTTT. Translated, it gives CASSYVRGGNSPLHF.

This sequence joins TRBV4-2 and TRBJ2-4; TRBD2 matches 7 bases. CDR3 length equals 17 residues. V lost 1 base and J lost 8; bases outside the gene matches: 14. Germline-derived CDR1 and CDR2 are LGHNA and YNFKEQ. The CDR3 region has the DNA TGTGCCAGCAGCCAAGTGGCCACGGGGGACTACTATGACATTCAGTACTTC. Its translation: CASSQVATGDYYDIQYF.

The chain uses TRBV5-5 and TRBJ1-1; D possibly corresponds to TRBD1 (5 bases). V was cut by 1 base and J by 4 bases, with 17 bases left in between. Looked up from germline, CDR1 is SGHKS and CDR2 is YYEKEE (reference sequence). The CDR3 length is 16 residues. This CDR3 is CASSLTRVASRTEAFF. The CDR3 DNA follows: TGTGCCAGCAGCTTGACCAGGGTGGCCTCCCGCACTGAAGCTTTCTTT.

The chain employs TRBV5-1 and TRBJ1-4, with 8 positions matching TRBD1. Unmatched junction bases numbered 12, after V lost 7 bases and J lost 4 bases. The CDR3 is 16 residues long. Germline lookup yields CDR1 SGHRS and CDR2 YFSETQ. This CDR3 reads CASATKPGQDNEKLFF. The CDR3 DNA is TGCGCCAGCGCGACAAAACCGGGACAGGATAATGAAAAACTGTTTTTT.

The CDR3 protein is CASSVGGDDYGYTF. CDR3 nucleotide sequence: TGTGCCAGCAGCGTAGGGGGGGATGACTATGGCTACACCTTC. The rearrangement uses TRBV9 and TRBJ1-2; the D gene is possibly TRBD1 (5 bases). Trimming took off 0 bases at V and 3 bases at J, with 9 bases between the two ends. Germline V CDR1 and CDR2: SGDLS, YYNGEE. The CDR3 covers 14 residues.

V and J are TRBV6-6 and TRBJ1-6, with no clear D. The CDR3 extends over 14 amino acids. Germline V gene lookup returns CDR1 MNHNY and CDR2 SVGAGI (reference sequence). The V gene lost 5 bases and the J gene lost 10 bases, with 15 bases spanning the gap. CDR3 sequence (DNA): TGTGCCAGCAGTGGGCCGTCCTACGGATCACCCCTCCACTTT. This encodes CASSGPSYGSPLHF.

As concerns this clone: Within the sample, other DNA sequences also encode this same CDR3. The chain combines TRBV5-1 with TRBJ2-7, with a weak D call TRBD1 (5 bases). The ends were cut back, 1 base at V and 0 bases at J, with 5 bases in the middle. Germline loops: CDR1 SGHRS, CDR2 YFSETQ. The CDR3 extends over 13 amino acids. This chain's CDR3 is CASSLTGSYEQYF. DNA for the CDR3: TGCGCCAGCAGCTTGACAGGCTCCTACGAGCAGTACTTC.

The chain employs TRBV9 and TRBJ2-3; D is possibly TRBD2 (6 bases). The CDR3 has 14 residues. Trimming removed 4 bases from V and 5 bases from J, with 14 bases in between. CDR1 SGDLS and CDR2 YYNGEE come from the germline V gene. CDR3: CASSPGLTEDTQYF. In DNA form, the CDR3 reads TGTGCCAGCAGCCCAGGACTAACGGAAGATACGCAGTATTTT.

The genes are TRBV7-3 and TRBJ2-3; 7 nucleotides match TRBD1. CDR3 length equals 13 residues. The V gene's germline CDR1 is SGHTA and CDR2 FQGTGA. V lost 5 bases to trimming and J lost 6 bases; unmatched junction nucleotides: 5. CDR3: CASSPTGVDTQYF. The CDR3 region has the DNA TGTGCCAGCAGCCCCACAGGGGTTGATACGCAGTATTTT.

This chain links TRBV5-1 with TRBJ2-3; a weak D match, TRBD1 (6 bases). V was trimmed by 0 bases and J by 6 bases, leaving 11 bases between them. CDR1 and CDR2 from the germline V gene are SGHRS and YFSETQ. This CDR3 region has 14 residues. CDR3 residues: CASSLDQGPDTQYF. The CDR3 coding sequence is TGCGCCAGCAGCTTGGATCAGGGGCCGGATACGCAGTATTTT.